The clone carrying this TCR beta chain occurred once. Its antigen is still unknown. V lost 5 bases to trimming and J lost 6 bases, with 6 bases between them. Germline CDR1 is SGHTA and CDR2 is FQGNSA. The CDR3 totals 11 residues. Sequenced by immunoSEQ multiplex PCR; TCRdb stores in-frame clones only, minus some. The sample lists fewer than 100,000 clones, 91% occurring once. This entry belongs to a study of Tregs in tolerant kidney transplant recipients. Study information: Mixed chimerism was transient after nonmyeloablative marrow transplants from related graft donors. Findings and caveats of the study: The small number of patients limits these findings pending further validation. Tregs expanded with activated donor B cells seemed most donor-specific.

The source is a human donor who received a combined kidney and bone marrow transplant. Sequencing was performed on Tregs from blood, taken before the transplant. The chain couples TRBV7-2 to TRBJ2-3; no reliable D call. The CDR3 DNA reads TGTGCCAGCAGCGCTAAGGATACGCAGTATTTT. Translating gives CASSAKDTQYF. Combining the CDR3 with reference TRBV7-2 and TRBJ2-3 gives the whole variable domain GAGVSQSPSNKVTEKGKDVELRCDPISGHTALYWYRQSLGQGLEFLIYFQGNSAPDKSGLPSDRFSAERTGGSVSTLTIQRTQQEDSAVYLCASSAKDTQYFGPGTRLTVL.